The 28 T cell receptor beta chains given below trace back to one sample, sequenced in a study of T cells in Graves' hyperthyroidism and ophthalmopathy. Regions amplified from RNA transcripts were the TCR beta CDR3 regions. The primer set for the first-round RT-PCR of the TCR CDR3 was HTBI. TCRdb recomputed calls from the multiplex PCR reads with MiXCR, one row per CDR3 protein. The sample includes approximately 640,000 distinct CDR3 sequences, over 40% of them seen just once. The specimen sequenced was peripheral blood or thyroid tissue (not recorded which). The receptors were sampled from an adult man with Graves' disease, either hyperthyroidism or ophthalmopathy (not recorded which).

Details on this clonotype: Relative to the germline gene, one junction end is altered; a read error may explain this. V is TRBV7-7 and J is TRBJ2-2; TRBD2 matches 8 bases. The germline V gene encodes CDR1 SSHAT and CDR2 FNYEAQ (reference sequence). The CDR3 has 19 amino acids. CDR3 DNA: TGTGCTAGCAGCTTAGCGGCCATCCCGGGACTAGTGGGAACCGGGGAGCTGTTTTTT. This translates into CASSLAAIPGLVGTGELFF.

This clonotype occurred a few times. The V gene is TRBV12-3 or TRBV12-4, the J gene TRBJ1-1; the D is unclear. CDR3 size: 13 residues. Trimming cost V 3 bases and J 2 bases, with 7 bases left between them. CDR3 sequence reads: CASSFVINTEAFF. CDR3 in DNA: TGTGCCAGCAGTTTCGTCATAAACACTGAAGCTTTCTTT.

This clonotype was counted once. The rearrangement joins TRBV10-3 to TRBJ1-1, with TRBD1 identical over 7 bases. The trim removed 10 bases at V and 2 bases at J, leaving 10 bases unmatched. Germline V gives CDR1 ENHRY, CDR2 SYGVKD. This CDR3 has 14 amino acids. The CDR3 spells CANKTGQANTEAFF. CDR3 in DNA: TGTGCCAACAAAACAGGACAGGCCAACACTGAAGCTTTCTTT.

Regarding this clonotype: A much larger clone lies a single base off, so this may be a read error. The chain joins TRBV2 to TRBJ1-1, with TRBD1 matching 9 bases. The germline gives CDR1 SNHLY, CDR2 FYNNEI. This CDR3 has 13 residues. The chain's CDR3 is CASRLGQGPEASF. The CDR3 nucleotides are TGTGCCAGCAGACTGGGACAGGGCCCCGAAGCTTCCTTT.

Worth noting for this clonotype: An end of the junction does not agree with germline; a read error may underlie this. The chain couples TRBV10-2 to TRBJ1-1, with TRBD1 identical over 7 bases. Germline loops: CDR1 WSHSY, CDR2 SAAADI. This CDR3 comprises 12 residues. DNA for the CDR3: TGCGTCAGCATTGAACAGGGGACTGAAGCTTTCTTT. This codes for CVSIEQGTEAFF.

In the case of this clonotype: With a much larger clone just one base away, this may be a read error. The CDR3 region is CSVGQPNEKLFF. The CDR3 nucleotides are TGCAGCGTGGGGCAGCCGAATGAAAAACTGTTTTTT. The rearrangement links TRBV29-1 to TRBJ1-4, with D possibly TRBD1 on 5 matching bases. Germline V gene data show CDR1 as SQVTM and CDR2 as ANQGSEA. This CDR3 has 12 amino acids. Deletions cut 6 bases from V and 5 bases from J, with 10 bases between.

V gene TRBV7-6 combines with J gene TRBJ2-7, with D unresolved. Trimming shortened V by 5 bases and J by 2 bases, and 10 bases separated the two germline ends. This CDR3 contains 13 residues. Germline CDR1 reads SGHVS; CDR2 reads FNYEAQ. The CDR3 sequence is CASSQAAPYEQYF. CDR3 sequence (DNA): TGTGCCAGCAGCCAGGCGGCACCCTACGAGCAGTACTTC.

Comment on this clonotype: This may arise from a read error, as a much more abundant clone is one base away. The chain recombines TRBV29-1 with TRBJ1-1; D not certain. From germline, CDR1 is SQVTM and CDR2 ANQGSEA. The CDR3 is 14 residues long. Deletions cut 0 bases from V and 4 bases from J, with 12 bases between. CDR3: CSVEEVARGTEAFF. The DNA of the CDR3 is TGCAGCGTTGAAGAGGTGGCGAGAGGCACTGAAGCTTTCTTT.

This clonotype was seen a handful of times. CDR3 sequence reads: CASREQGANVLTF. DNA for the CDR3: TGTGCCAGTAGGGAACAGGGGGCCAACGTCCTGACTTTC. The chain carries TRBV19 and TRBJ2-6; D is uncertain. With 6 bases removed from V and 4 bases from J, the gap between germline ends came to 7 bases. The germline V gene has CDR1 LNHDA and CDR2 SQIVND (reference sequence). CDR3 size: 13 residues.

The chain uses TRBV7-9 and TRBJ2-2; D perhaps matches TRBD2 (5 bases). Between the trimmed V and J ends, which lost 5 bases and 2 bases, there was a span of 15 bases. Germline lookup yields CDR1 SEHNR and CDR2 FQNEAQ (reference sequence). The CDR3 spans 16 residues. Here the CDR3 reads CASSPSRRDNTGELFF. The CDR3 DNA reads TGTGCCAGCAGCCCGTCACGCCGGGATAACACCGGGGAGCTGTTTTTT.

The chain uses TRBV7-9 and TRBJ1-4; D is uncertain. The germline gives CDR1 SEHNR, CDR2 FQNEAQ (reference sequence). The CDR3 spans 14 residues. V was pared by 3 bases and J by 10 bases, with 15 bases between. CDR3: CASSLGGNLGKLFF. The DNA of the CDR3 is TGTGCCAGCAGCTTGGGAGGGAATCTCGGAAAACTGTTTTTT.

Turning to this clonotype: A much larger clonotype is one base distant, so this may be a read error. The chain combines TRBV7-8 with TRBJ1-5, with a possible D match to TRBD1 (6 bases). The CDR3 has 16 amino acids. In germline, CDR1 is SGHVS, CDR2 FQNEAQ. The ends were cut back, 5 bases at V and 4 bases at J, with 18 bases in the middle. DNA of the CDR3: TGTGCCAGCAGCCGTAACAGGGTTGGAAGTAATCAGCCCCAGCATTTT. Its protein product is CASSRNRVGSNQPQHF.

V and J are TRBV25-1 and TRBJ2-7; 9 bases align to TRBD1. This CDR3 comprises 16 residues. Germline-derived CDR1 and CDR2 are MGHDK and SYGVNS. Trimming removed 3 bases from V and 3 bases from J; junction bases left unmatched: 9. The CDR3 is CASSDIRADRGYEQYF. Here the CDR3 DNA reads TGTGCCAGCAGTGACATACGTGCGGACAGGGGCTACGAGCAGTACTTC.

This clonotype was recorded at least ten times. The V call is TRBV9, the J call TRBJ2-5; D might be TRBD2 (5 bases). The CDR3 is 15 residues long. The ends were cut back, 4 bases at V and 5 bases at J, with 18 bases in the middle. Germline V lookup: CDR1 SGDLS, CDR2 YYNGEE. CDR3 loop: CASSSPTGMGETQYF. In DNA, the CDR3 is TGTGCCAGCAGCTCTCCGACCGGGATGGGGGAGACCCAGTACTTC.

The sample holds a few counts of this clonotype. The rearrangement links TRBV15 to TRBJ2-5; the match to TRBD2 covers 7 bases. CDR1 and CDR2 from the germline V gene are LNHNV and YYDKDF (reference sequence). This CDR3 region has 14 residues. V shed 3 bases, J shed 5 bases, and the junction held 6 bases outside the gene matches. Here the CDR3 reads CATSSLRGSETQYF. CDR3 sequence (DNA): TGTGCCACCAGCAGCTTGCGGGGGTCCGAGACCCAGTACTTC.

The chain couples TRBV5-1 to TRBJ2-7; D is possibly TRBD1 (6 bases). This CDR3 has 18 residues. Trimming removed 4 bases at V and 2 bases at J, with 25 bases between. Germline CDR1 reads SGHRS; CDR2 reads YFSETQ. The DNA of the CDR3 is TGCGCCAGCAGCCCGGAGAGTGGTCTTGGACAGCGTACCTACGAGCAGTACTTC. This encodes CASSPESGLGQRTYEQYF. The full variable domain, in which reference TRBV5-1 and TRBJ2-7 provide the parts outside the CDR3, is KAGVTQTPRYLIKTRGQQVTLSCSPISGHRSVSWYQQTPGQGLQFLFEYFSETQRNKGNFPGRFSGRQFSNSRSEMNVSTLELGDSALYLCASSPESGLGQRTYEQYFGPGTRLTVT.

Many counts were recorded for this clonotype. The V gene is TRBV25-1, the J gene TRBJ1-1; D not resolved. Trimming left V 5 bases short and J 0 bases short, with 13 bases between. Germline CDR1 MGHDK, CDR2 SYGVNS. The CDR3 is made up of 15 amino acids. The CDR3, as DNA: TGTGCCAGCAGTAAAGGGTACCTGATGAACACTGAAGCTTTCTTT. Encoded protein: CASSKGYLMNTEAFF.

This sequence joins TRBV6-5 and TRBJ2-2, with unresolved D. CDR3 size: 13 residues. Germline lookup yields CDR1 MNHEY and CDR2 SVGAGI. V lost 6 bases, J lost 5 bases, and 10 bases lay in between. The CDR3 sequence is CASSRAITGELFF. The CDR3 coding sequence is TGTGCCAGCAGCCGAGCGATTACCGGGGAGCTGTTTTTT.

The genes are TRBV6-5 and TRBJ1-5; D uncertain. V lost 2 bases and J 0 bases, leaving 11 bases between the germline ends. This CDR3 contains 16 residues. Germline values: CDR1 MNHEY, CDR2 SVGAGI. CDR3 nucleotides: TGTGCCAGCAGTTACCCCGGACTGGATAGCAATCAGCCCCAGCATTTT. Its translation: CASSYPGLDSNQPQHF.

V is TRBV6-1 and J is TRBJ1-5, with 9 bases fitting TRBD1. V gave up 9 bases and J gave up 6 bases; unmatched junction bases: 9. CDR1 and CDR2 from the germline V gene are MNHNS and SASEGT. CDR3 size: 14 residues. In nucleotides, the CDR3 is TGTGCCAGGATGGGACAGGGAGCGGGTCAGCCCCAGCATTTT. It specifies CARMGQGAGQPQHF.

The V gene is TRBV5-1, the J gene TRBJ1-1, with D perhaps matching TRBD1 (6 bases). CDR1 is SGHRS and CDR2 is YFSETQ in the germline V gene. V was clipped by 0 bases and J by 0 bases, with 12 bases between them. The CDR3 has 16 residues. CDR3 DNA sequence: TGCGCCAGCAGCTTGGCGGGACAAAACCTGAACACTGAAGCTTTCTTT. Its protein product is CASSLAGQNLNTEAFF.

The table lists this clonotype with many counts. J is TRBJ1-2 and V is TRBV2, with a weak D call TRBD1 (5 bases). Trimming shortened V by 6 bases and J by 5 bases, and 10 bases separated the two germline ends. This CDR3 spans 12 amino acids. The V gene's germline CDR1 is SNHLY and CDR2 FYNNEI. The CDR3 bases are TGTGCCAGCAGGGGGCCCGGGTATGGCTACACCTTC. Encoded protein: CASRGPGYGYTF.

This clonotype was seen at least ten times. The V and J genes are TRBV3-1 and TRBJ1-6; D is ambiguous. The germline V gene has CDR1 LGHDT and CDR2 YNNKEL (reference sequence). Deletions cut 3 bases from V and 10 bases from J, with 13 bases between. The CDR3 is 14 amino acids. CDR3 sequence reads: CASSQWTDGSPLHF. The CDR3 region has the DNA TGTGCCAGCAGCCAGTGGACGGATGGATCACCCCTCCACTTT.

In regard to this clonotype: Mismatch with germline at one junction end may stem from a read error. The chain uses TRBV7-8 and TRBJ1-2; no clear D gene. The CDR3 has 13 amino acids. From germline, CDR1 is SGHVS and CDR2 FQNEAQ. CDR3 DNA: TGTGCCAGCAGGGACGTTACTAACTATGGCCACACCTTC. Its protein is CASRDVTNYGHTF.

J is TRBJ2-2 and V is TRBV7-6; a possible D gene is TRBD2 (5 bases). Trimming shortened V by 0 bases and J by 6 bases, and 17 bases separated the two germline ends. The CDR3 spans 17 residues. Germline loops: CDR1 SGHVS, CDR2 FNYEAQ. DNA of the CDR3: TGTGCCAGCAGCTTAGCAAGGTGGGAGAGAGGTGCCGGGGAGCTGTTTTTT. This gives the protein CASSLARWERGAGELFF.

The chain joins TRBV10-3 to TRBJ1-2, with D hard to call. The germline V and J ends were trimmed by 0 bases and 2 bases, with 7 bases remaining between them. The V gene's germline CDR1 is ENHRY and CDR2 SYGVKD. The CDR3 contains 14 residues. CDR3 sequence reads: CAISESGRNYGYTF. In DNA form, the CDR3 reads TGTGCCATCAGTGAGTCAGGGCGCAACTATGGCTACACCTTC.

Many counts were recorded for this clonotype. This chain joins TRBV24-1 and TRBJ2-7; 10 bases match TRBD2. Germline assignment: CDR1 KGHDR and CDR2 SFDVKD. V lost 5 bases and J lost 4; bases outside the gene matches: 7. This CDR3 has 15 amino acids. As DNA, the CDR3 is TGTGCCACCAGTGCCCCAGAGCGGGAGGGGTACGAGCAGTACTTC. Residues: CATSAPEREGYEQYF.

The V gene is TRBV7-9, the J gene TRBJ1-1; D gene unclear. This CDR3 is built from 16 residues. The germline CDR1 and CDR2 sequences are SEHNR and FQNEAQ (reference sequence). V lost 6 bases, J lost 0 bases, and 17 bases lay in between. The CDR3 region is CASSSLGVGMNTEAFF. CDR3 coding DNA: TGTGCCAGCAGTTCGTTGGGAGTTGGCATGAACACTGAAGCTTTCTTT.